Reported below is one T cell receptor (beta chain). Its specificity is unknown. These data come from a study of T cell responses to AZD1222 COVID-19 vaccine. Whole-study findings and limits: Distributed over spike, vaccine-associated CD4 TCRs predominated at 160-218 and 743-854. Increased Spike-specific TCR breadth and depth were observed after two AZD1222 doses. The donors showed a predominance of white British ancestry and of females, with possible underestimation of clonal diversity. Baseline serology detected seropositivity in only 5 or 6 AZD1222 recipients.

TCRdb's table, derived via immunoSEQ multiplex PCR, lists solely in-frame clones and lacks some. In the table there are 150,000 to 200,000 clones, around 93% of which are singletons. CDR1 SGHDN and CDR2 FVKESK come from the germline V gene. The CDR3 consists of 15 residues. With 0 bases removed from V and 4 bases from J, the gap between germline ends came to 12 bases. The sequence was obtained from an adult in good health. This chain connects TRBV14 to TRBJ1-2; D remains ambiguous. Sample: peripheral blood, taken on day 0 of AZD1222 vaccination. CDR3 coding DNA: TGTGCCAGCAGCCAAGATATGGGTACAAGCTATGGCTACACCTTC. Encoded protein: CASSQDMGTSYGYTF.